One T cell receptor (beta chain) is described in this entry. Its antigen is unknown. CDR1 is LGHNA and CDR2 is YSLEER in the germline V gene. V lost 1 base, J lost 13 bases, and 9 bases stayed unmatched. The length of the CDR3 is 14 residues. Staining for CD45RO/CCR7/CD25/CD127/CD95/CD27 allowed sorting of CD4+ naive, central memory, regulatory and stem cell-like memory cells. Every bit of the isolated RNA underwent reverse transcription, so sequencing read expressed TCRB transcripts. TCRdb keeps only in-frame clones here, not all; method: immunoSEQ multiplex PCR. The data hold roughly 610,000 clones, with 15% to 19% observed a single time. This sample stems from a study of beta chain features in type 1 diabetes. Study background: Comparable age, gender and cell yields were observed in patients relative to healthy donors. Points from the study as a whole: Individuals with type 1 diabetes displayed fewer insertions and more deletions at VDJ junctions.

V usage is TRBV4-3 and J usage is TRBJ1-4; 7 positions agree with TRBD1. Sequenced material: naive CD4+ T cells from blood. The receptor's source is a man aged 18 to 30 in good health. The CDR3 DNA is TGCGCCAGCAGCCAAGTTAACGTTCAGGGGGGACTGTTTTTT. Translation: CASSQVNVQGGLFF.